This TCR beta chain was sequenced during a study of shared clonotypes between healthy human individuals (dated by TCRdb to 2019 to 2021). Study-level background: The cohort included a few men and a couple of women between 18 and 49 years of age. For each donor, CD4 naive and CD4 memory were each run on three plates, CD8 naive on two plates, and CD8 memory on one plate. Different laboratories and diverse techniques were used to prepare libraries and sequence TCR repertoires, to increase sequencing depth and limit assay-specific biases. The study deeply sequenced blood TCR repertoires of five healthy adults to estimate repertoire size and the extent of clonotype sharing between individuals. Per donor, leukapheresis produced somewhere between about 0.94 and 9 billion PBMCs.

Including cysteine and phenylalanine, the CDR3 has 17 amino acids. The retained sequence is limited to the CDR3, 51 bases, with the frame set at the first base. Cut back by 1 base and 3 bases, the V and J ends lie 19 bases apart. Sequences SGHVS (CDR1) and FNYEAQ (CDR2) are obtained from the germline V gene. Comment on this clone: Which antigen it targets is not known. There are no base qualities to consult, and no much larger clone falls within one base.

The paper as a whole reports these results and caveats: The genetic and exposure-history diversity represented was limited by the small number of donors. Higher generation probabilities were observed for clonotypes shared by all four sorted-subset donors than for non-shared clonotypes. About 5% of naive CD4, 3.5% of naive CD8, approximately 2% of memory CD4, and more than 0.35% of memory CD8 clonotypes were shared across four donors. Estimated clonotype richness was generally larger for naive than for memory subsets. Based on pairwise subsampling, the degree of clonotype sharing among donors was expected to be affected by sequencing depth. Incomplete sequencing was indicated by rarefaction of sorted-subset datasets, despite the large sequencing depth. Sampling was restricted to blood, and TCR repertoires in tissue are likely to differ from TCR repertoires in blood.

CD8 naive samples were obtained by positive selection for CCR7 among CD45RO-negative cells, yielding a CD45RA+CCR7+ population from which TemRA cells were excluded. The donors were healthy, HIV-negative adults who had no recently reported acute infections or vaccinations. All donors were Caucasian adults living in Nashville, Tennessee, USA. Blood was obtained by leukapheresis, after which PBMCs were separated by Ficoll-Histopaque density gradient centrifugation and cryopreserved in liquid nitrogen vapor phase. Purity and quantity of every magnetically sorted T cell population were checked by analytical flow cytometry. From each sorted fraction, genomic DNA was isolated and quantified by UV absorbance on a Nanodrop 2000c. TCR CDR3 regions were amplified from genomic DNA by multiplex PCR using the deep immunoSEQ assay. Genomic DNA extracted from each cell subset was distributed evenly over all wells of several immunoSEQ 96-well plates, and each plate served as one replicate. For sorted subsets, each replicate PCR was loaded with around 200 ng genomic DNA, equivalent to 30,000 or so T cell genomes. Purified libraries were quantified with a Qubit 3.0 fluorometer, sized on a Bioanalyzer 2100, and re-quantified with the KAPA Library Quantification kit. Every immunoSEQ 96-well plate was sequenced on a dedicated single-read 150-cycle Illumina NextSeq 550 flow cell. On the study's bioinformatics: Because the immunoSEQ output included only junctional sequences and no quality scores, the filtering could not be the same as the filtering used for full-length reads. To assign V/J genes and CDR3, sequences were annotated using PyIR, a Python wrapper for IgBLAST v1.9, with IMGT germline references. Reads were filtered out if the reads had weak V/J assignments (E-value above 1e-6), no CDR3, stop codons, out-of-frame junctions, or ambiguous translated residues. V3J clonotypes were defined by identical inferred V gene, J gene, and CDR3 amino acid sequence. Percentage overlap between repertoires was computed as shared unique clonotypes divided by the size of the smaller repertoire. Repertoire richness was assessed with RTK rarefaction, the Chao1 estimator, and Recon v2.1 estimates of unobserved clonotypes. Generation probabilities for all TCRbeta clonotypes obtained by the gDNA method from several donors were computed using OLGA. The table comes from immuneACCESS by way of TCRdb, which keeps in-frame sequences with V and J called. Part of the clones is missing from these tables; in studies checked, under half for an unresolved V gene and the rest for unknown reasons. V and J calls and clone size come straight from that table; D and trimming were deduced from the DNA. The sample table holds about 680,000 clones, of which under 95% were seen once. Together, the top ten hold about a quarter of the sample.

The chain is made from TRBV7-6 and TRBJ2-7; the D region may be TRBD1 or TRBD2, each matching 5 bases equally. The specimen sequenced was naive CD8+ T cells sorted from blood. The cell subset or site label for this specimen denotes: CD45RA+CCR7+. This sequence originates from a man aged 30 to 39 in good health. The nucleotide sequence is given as TGTGCCAGCAGCTTAGAGGCTGGGGACCTTTTCCTCTACGAGCAGTACTTC. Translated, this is CASSLEAGDLFLYEQYF.